These 4 T cell receptor beta chains share one sample of origin, sequenced in a study of control samples from healthy donors and cancer patients. Profiled with immunoSEQ multiplex PCR; TCRdb holds only in-frame clones, not every one. This repertoire shows around 70,000 clones, roughly 89% found once; its top ten account for roughly a tenth. The source material was PBMCs. Every receptor here comes from a woman aged 45 to 65 with colorectal cancer.

The chain couples TRBV10-3 to TRBJ2-3; the match to TRBD2 covers 13 bases. Trimming took 11 bases from V and 4 from J; bases not matched to a gene: 12. Germline-derived CDR1 and CDR2 are ENHRY and SYGVKD. The CDR3 consists of 16 residues. CDR3 DNA sequence: TGTGCCGCAACTAGCGGGGGGGCTCAAAGCGCAGATACGCAGTATTTT. This translates into CAATSGGAQSADTQYF.

On this clone: Additional DNA sequences in this sample encode the identical CDR3. The V gene is TRBV30, the J gene TRBJ2-3; TRBD2 matches at 8 bases. V was clipped by 8 bases and J by 5 bases; unmatched bases: 15. From germline, CDR1 is GTSNPN and CDR2 SVGIG (reference sequence). This CDR3 region has 15 residues. The CDR3 DNA is TGTGCCCGAGCGGGGGCGGGGGGCCGGGGAGATACGCAGTATTTT. It yields the protein CARAGAGGRGDTQYF.

The chain has TRBV25-1 and TRBJ1-2; TRBD1 matches at 7 bases. V dropped 2 bases and J dropped 8; count of bases not matched to a gene: 5. CDR3 length: 13 amino acids. Germline CDR1 and CDR2: MGHDK and SYGVNS. This chain's CDR3 is CASSEEGARGYTF. The CDR3 DNA reads as TGTGCCAGCAGTGAAGAGGGGGCGCGGGGCTACACCTTC.

This chain links TRBV10-1 with TRBJ2-2; D remains ambiguous. Germline loops: CDR1 WNHNN, CDR2 SYGVQD (reference sequence). The CDR3 runs 14 residues. Trimming left V 1 base short and J 5 bases short, with 8 bases between. Written as DNA, the CDR3 is TGCGCCAGCAGTGAGTACCGATCTACCGGGGAGCTGTTTTTT. Its protein product is CASSEYRSTGELFF.